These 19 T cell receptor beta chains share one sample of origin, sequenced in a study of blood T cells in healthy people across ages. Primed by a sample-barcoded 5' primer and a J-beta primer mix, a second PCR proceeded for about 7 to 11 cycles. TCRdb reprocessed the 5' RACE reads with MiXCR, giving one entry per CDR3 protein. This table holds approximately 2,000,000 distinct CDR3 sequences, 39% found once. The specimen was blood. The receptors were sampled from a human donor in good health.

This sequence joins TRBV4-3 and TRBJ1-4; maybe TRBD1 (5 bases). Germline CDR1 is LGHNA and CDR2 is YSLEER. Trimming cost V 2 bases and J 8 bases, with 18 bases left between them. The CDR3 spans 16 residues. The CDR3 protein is CASSQQQTRGEEKLFF. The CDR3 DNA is TGCGCCAGCAGCCAACAGCAGACGCGAGGGGAAGAAAAACTGTTTTTT.

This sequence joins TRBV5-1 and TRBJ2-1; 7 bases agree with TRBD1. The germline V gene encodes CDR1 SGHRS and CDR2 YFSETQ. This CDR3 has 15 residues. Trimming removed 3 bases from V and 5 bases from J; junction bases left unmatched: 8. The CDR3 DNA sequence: TGCGCCAGCAGCTGGGAAGGGGGCCGAAACAATGAGCAGTTCTTC. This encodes CASSWEGGRNNEQFF.

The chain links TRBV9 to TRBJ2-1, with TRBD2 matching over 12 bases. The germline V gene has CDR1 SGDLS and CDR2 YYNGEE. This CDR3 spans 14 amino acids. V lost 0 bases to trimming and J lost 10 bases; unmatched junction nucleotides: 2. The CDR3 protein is CASSVELAGGEQFF. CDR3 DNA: TGTGCCAGCAGCGTAGAGCTAGCGGGGGGGGAGCAGTTCTTC.

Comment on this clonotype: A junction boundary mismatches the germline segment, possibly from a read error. The CDR3 spells CASSSVTGSSYNERFF. The CDR3 DNA reads TGTGCCAGCAGCTCAGTCACTGGGAGCTCCTACAATGAGCGGTTCTTC. The genes are TRBV7-9 and TRBJ2-1; tentatively, D is TRBD2 (5 bases). Germline V gives CDR1 SEHNR, CDR2 FQNEAQ (reference sequence). This CDR3 has 16 amino acids.

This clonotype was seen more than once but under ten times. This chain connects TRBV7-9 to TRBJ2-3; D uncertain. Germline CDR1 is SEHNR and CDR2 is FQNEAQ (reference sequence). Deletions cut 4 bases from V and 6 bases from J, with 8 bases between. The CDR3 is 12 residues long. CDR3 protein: CASSSVWDTQYF. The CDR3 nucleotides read TGTGCCAGCAGCTCCGTGTGGGATACGCAGTATTTT.

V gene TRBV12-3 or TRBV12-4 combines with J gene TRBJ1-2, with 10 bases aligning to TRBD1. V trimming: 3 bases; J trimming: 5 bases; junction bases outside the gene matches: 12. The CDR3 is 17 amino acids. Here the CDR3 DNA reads TGTGCCAGCAGTTTGCCGCAAAGACAGGGGGCCGGGTATGGCTACACCTTC. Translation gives CASSLPQRQGAGYGYTF.

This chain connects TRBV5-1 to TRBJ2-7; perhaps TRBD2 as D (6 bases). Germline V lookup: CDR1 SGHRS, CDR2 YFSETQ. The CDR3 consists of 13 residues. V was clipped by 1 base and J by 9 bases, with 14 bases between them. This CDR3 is CASSLLEGRWQYF. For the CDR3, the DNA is TGCGCCAGCAGCTTGTTAGAAGGGAGGTGGCAGTACTTC.

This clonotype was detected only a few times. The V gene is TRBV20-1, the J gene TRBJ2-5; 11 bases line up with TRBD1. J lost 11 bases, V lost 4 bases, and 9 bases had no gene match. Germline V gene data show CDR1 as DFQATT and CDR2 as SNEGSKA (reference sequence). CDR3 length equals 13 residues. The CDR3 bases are TGCAGTGCTAAAGGACAGGGGGCGGGGGAGCAGTACTTC. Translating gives CSAKGQGAGEQYF.

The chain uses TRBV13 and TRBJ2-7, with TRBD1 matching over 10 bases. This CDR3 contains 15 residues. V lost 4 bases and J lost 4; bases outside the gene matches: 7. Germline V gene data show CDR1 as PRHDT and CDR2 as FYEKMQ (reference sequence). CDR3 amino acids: CASSYDRGRLYEQYF. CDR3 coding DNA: TGTGCCAGCAGCTACGACAGGGGGCGTCTTTACGAGCAGTACTTC.

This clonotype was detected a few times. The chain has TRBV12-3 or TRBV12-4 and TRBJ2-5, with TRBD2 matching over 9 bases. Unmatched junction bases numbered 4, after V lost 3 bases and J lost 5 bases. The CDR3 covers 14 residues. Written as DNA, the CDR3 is TGTGCCAGCAGTTTTGGGACTAGCTACGAGACCCAGTACTTC. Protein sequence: CASSFGTSYETQYF.

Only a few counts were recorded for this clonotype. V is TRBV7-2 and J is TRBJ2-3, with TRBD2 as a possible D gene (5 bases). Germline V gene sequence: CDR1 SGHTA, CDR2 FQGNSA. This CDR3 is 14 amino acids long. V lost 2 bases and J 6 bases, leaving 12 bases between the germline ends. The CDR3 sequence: CASSLLSTGDTQYF. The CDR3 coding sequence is TGTGCCAGCAGCTTATTGAGTACGGGGGATACGCAGTATTTT.

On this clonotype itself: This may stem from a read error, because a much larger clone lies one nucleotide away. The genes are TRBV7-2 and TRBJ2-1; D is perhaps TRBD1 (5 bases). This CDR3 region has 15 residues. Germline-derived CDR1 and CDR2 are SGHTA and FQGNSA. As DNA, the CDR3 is TGTGCCAGCAACTTAGACAGTGGCTCCTACAATGAGCAGTTCTTC. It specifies CASNLDSGSYNEQFF.

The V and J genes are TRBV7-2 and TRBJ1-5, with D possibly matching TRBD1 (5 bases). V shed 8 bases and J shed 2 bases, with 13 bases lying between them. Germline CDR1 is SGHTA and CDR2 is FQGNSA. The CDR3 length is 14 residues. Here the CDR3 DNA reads TGTGCCAGCGTCAGTTTGGGGGGCAATCAGCCCCAGCATTTT. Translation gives CASVSLGGNQPQHF.

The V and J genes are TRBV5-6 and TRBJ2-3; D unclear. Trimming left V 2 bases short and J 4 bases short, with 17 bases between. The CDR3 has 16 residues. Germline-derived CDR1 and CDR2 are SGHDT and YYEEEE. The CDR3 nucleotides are TGTGCCAGCAGCTTTGGTTTAGCCGGTTTTGCAGATACGCAGTATTTT. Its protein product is CASSFGLAGFADTQYF.

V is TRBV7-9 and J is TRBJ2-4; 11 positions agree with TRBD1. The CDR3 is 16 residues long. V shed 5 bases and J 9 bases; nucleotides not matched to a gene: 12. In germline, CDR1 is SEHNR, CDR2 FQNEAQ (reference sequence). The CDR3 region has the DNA TGTGCCAGCAGCATTGATCCGGGACAGGGGGATAGCATTCAGTACTTC. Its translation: CASSIDPGQGDSIQYF.

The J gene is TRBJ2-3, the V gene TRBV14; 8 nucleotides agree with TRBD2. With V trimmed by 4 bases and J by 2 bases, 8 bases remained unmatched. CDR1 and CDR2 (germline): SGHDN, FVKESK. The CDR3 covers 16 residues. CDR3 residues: CASSLSGDPLTDTQYF. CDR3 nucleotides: TGTGCCAGCAGCCTTAGCGGGGATCCGCTCACAGATACGCAGTATTTT.

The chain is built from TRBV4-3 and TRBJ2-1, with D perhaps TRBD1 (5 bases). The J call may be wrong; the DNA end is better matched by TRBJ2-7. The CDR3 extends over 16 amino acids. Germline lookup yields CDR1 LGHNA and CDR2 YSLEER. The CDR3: CASSQDGAASYNEQYF. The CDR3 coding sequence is TGCGCCAGCAGCCAAGATGGGGCGGCGTCCTACAATGAGCAGTACTTC.

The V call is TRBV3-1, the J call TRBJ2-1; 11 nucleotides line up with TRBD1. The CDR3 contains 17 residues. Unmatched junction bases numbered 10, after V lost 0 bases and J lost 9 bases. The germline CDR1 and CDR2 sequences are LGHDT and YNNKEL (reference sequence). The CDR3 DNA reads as TGTGCCAGCAGCCAAGATCGGGGACAGGGGGTCTTCGGTGAGCAGTTCTTC. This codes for CASSQDRGQGVFGEQFF.

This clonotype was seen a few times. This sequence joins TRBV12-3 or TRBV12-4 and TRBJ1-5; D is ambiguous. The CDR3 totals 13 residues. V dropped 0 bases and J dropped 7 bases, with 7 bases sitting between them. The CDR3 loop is CASSLAWGQPQHF. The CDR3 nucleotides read TGTGCCAGCAGTTTAGCGTGGGGACAGCCCCAGCATTTT.